The T cell receptor (beta chain) under discussion was sequenced for a study of T cells in localized non-small cell lung cancer. Notes on the study in general: A higher density of T cells in blood coincided with extended overall survival. Adjacent lung tissue had a median roughly 55 of the top 100 clones found in the tumor.

CDR1 and CDR2 (germline): MGHRA, YSYEKL. V lost 4 bases and J lost 8, with 11 bases in between. The CDR3 has 13 amino acids. On this clone: Its antigen is currently unknown.

Assay used: immunoSEQ multiplex PCR; TCRdb lists only in-frame clones, some missing. The sample yields under 55,000 clones, around three quarters seen once. The material sequenced was PBMCs, taken before any cancer treatment. The genes are TRBV4-1 and TRBJ1-4; D call uncertain. This TCR derives from a woman aged 35-70 years with stage II lung adenocarcinoma. The CDR3 nucleotides are TGCGCCAGCAGCCCATGGGTTCAAGAAAAACTGTTTTTT. Amino acids: CASSPWVQEKLFF.